This TCR beta chain is drawn from a study of human T cells and chemical hapten exposure (dated by TCRdb to the early 2020s). Study-wide context: Libraries were combined into a pool for sequencing, and differences in TCR yield between samples came mainly from small differences in library volumes within the pool. Each blood RNA sample was used to sequence both TCR alpha and TCR beta chains. The study tracked peripheral blood TCR repertoire changes in vivo during primary and secondary sensitization to the hapten diphenylcyclopropenone (DPC) in alopecia patients. Overall results and qualifications from the work: Repeated subsampling changed both the strength of the expansion versus patch-test correlation and the threshold at which that correlation became significant. DPC sensitization did not change how many TCRs were above 1 in 1000 frequency, and no evidence was found of alterations in global repertoire structure.

Trimming removed 6 bases from V and 6 bases from J; the gene matches leave 3 bases unexplained. Reading from cysteine to phenylalanine, the CDR3 counts 13 amino acids. The retained sequence is limited to the CDR3, 39 bases, with the frame set at the first base. The germline V gene provides CDR1 SGHRS and CDR2 YFSETQ. The time point label, as the study defines it: healthy volunteer bleed at 2 weeks. Total RNA was isolated from unfractionated whole blood collected in Tempus Blood RNA tubes. About 5 healthy volunteers served as TCR sequencing controls and were bled at day 0, 2 weeks and 6 weeks. There are many counts of this clonotype. The clone's antigen remains unknown. The record has no base qualities; no much larger clone is one base away. The library was obtained by RACE. Sequencing instrument: NextSeq 500. During library preparation, unique molecular identifiers were attached to individual cDNA molecules so that TCRs could be counted in a quantitative, reproducible way. The paper's processing steps were these. Samples had a median of 95,638 TCRs, with a range from roughly 23,224 to 750,000. The Decombinator software suite was used to annotate the V, J and CDR3 of the TCR reads. For the PS versus PT1 abundance plots, all samples were subsampled to the same number of TCRs (28,000). Expanded TCRs were defined as absent before sensitization and observed at least eight times at the 2-week time point. TCRdb ran its own pipeline on the public reads, namely fastp trimming at Q25 and MiXCR clone calling, and kept in-frame beta chains. Under each unique CDR3 protein, matching rows form one entry showing the most common genes and DNA. These V and J calls rely on TCRdb rather than the paper's analysis. This sample is represented by 45,000 or so distinct CDR3 sequences; roughly 4.1% of them were singletons. Roughly 5.8% of the sample is in the top ten clones.

Specimen: whole blood. This clonotype was sampled from a human donor in good health. Some clones in this sample may be carry-over from other donors' samples. The V gene is TRBV5-1 and the J gene is TRBJ2-2; 9 bases in the junction line up with TRBD2. The CDR3: CASIAGEAGELFF. The DNA sequence reads TGCGCCAGCATAGCGGGAGAAGCCGGGGAGCTGTTTTTT.